Following are 8 T cell receptor beta chains from one sample sequenced in a study of blood T cell repertoires in COVID-19. This table comes from immunoSEQ multiplex PCR, and its TCRdb copy is limited to in-frame clones, with some not included. The table records 25,000 to 35,000 clones, 92% of them present only once. Sequences were obtained from peripheral blood. Receptors originate from a man between 45 and 60 years old with active COVID-19.

The rearrangement uses TRBV11-1 and TRBJ2-1, with TRBD2 matching over 10 bases. CDR1 SGHAT and CDR2 FQDESV come from the germline V gene (reference sequence). The CDR3 has 15 amino acids. V trimming: 5 bases; J trimming: 4 bases; junction bases outside the gene matches: 5. The CDR3 reads CASSPGLAEYNEQFF. The CDR3, as DNA: TGTGCCAGCAGCCCCGGACTAGCGGAGTACAATGAGCAGTTCTTC.

The CDR3 coding sequence is TGTGCCAGCAGCCCCGGACTAGCGGGGTACAATGAGCAGTTCTTC. It encodes CASSPGLAGYNEQFF. The chain links TRBV7-3 to TRBJ2-1, with 12 bases lining up with TRBD2. Germline-derived CDR1 and CDR2 are SGHTA and FQGTGA. Losses at the gene ends were 5 bases for V and 4 bases for J; bases not matched to a gene: 3. This CDR3 comprises 15 residues. Drawing the rest from reference TRBV7-3 and TRBJ2-1, the complete variable domain is GAGVSQTPSNKVTEKGKYVELRCDPISGHTALYWYRQSLGQGPEFLIYFQGTGAADDSGLPNDRFFAVRPEGSVSTLKIQRTERGDSAVYLCASSPGLAGYNEQFFGPGTRLTVL.

The chain recombines TRBV10-1 with TRBJ1-1; 7 bases are shared with TRBD1. Germline loops: CDR1 WNHNN, CDR2 SYGVQD (reference sequence). The trim removed 6 bases at V and 2 bases at J, leaving 12 bases unmatched. This CDR3 has 16 amino acids. In DNA form, the CDR3 reads TGCGCCAGCAGGACTTCTCCGGGACAGCCAAACACTGAAGCTTTCTTT. This sequence encodes CASRTSPGQPNTEAFF.

The V call is TRBV5-1, the J call TRBJ2-1, with D tentatively TRBD1 (5 bases). The CDR3 sequence is 16 residues long. Germline V lookup: CDR1 SGHRS, CDR2 YFSETQ. V was trimmed by 0 bases and J by 4 bases, leaving 14 bases between them. The CDR3 DNA sequence: TGCGCCAGCAGCTTGGGTAGGGGCCTTTATTACAATGAGCAGTTCTTC. It encodes CASSLGRGLYYNEQFF.

The chain couples TRBV3-1 (or the pseudogene TRBV3-2) to TRBJ2-1; TRBD2 agrees at 7 bases. The CDR3 is 17 amino acids. The trim removed 1 base at V and 4 bases at J, leaving 10 bases unmatched. The germline V gene has CDR1 LGHDT and CDR2 YNNKEL (reference sequence). The CDR3 DNA reads TGTGCCAGCAGCCAAGGTGGGGCGGGAGCATGGTACAATGAGCAGTTCTTC. Amino acids: CASSQGGAGAWYNEQFF.

This rearrangement joins TRBV6-6 to TRBJ1-2; weak D call: TRBD1 (6 bases). Germline CDR1 is MNHNY and CDR2 is SVGAGI (reference sequence). Trimming removed 7 bases at V and 8 bases at J, with 17 bases between. The CDR3 length is 13 residues. Here the CDR3 reads CASTTGGPRGYTF. Here the CDR3 DNA reads TGTGCCAGCACCACGGGGGGGCCGAGGGGCTACACCTTC.

V gene TRBV7-9 combines with J gene TRBJ2-7; 8 bases agree with TRBD1. Germline assignment: CDR1 SEHNR and CDR2 FQNEAQ (reference sequence). This CDR3 region has 15 residues. J gave up 5 bases and V 4 bases, and 10 bases lay outside the gene matches. CDR3 sequence: CASSSTGAPGHEQYF. The CDR3 nucleotides are TGTGCCAGCAGCTCGACAGGGGCGCCGGGCCACGAGCAGTACTTC.

V gene TRBV30 combines with J gene TRBJ1-6; no reliable D call. Germline V gene data show CDR1 as GTSNPN and CDR2 as SVGIG (reference sequence). Trimming cost V 0 bases and J 5 bases, with 20 bases left between them. There are 18 residues in the CDR3. CDR3 DNA sequence: TGTGCCTGGAGTGTCCCCCAACGCTTAAGAGGGAATAATTCACCCCTCCACTTT. Translated: CAWSVPQRLRGNNSPLHF.